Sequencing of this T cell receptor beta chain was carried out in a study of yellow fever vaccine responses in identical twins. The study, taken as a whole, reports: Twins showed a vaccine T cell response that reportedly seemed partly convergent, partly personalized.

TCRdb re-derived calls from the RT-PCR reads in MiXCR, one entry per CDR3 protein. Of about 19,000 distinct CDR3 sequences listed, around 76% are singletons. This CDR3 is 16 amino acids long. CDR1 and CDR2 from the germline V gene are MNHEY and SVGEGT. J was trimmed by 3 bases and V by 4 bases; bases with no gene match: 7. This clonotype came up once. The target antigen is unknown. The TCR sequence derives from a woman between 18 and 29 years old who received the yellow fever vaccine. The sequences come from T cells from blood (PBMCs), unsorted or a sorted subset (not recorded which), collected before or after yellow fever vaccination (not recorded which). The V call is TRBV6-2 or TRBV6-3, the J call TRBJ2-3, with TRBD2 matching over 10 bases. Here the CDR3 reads CASSSGSSGGTDTQYF. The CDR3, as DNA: TGTGCCAGCAGTTCGGGGTCTAGCGGGGGTACAGATACGCAGTATTTT.